This T cell receptor (beta chain) was obtained from a study of T cells expressing NK-cell markers. As for the study in general: TCR beta repertoires came from sorted CD3+CD56+NKG2C+, CD3+CD56+NKG2C- and CD3+CD56-NKG2C+ T cells.

Study-wide points: NKG2C+ dominant clonotype frequencies in 5 or 6 donors were roughly 1.0-7.5% of CD8+ T cells. These clonotypes additionally ranked first within the CD3+CD56-NKG2C+ fraction of a few donors.

No DNA is given; TCRdb re-called the 5' RACE reads and lists each CDR3 protein once. Its table records some 340,000 distinct CDR3 sequences. On this clonotype itself: As yet, its antigen is unknown.

Germline assignment: CDR1 MNHEY and CDR2 SVGEGT. The CDR3 loop spans 16 amino acids. The sequence was obtained from a man aged 18 to 70 in good health. Sequencing input: blood T cells: a sorted CD56 or NKG2C T cell subset, CD4+ or CD8+ T cells, or bulk PBMC T cells (not recorded which). The chain uses TRBV6-2 or TRBV6-3 and TRBJ2-7; TCRdb picks TRBD1, but there is no DNA to check that call. The CDR3 loop reads CASRFGTGQQSYEQYF.